This TCR beta chain was sequenced in a study of cytomegalovirus exposure and HLA in healthy donors (dated by TCRdb to about 2017). Study-level background: In an earlier analysis of about 560 of the donors, 276 Gb of sequence data and 120 million or so unique TCR beta sequences from approximately 180 million T cells were reported. A few DR-DQ haplotypes were handled as single units for association and clustering because linkage in the cohort was strong. An early release that covered 640 HLA-typed donors contained around 300 gigabases of sequencing data and around 85 million unique TCR sequences. Every discovery cohort repertoire had been produced on one sequencing platform. A later genetic analysis took genome-wide SNP genotypes for about 55% of the 666 donors and used that subset as a discovery cohort. The study used immunosequencing to profile the T cell repertoires of hundreds of subjects and linked those repertoires to cytomegalovirus serostatus. The study was designed to test whether signatures of past pathogen exposure could be identified by cataloging public T cell receptors. Besides the first cohort of around 700 subjects, a separate validation cohort made up of 120 different subjects was used. Across around 400 genotyped donors of the cohort, an average of roughly 230,000 unique TCR beta nucleotide sequences per donor were sequenced, and roughly 17% of those sequences were non-productive. HLA typing included class I and class II loci at four-digit resolution. Among the roughly 370 genotyped donors, around 79% belonged to the genetic ancestry cluster associated with self-reported Caucasian donors. High-throughput TCR immunosequencing, statistical association of individual TCRs with disease status, and machine learning were combined to predict cytomegalovirus infection status. Rather than drawing on any new phenotypic data, the later analysis identified candidate immune exposures from TCR beta sequences and the way those sequences occurred across donors. The number of typed donors differed by locus: roughly 620-640 for A, B, C, DRB1 and DQB1; about 520 for DQA1; about 600 for DPA1; and about 450 for DPB1. To study patterns of TCR occurrence, a later analysis re-analyzed previously published TCR beta repertoires from more than 550 donors and added high-resolution HLA genotyping. Donor age, sex, ethnicity and CMV serostatus were compiled alongside the repertoire data. An earlier analysis of approximately 630 of the donors applied high-throughput TCR beta sequencing to assess whether each TCR beta V gene segment acted as functional or pseudogenic. The research as a whole found: The authors suggested that the approach could potentially be extended to other disease states and immunological phenotypes. HLA typing was unavailable for some donors at each locus, so association tests used only the typed subset. Compared with equally common non-associated chains, HLA-associated TCR beta chains in a later analysis were more clonally expanded and had lower generation probabilities. In vitro tests confirmed that a few of the cytomegalovirus-associated TCR beta chains recognize cytomegalovirus antigens. According to a later analysis, most CMV-associated TCR beta chains appeared to be HLA-restricted, and the HLA associations seemed to be driven largely by CMV exposure. A cluster of highly shared sequence variants was judged likely to be a technical artifact of the sequencing pipeline. In a later genetic analysis, a missense DCLRE1C variant was associated with V-gene and J-gene trimming of TCR beta chains, and the association was replicated in an independent cohort. Linkage disequilibrium might explain the correlated functional status among segregating V segments, but an unknown experimental factor could not be ruled out. Compared with the roughly 670-donor mean, donors in an Asian-associated ancestry cluster had fewer N-insertions in productive TCRs, according to a later genetic analysis. Most TCR sequences were observed very rarely across donors, whereas some public TCRs were present in many individuals. A further reported finding was that TCR beta sequences accurately predicted the HLA-A and HLA-B alleles for most subjects in the first cohort. Presence/absence analyses assumed roughly uniform sequencing depth across donors, an assumption that may not hold. Because the 87-base-pair reads could not distinguish some IMGT-functional V segments, including TRBV6-2 and TRBV6-3, those segments were excluded. Specific HLA alleles were associated with roughly 16,000 TCR beta sequences at a false discovery rate of 0.05 in a later analysis. Assigning TCR associations to individual alleles was difficult when HLA alleles, especially DR and DQ, strongly co-occurred. In an earlier analysis of around 600 of the donors, most TCR beta V segments appeared in productive rearrangements about 87% or about 30% of the time, broadly matching IMGT annotations. The only immune exposure information available for the cohort was CMV serostatus. Over 15 rarely observed V segments, including chromosome 9 orphons, were excluded from the earlier analysis of a few hundred of the donors because counts were too low. The classifier was reported to diagnose cytomegalovirus status with high specificity and sensitivity in both the original cohort and the validation cohort. Several of the top co-occurrence clusters appeared to be linked to parvovirus B19, influenza, CMV and Epstein-Barr virus, according to a later analysis. In this cohort, only TCR beta chains were sequenced, and detectable features were limited by the absence of alpha or paired-chain data. The study listed 150 to 200 TCR beta chains as associated with cytomegalovirus. In a later analysis, TCR association rates were found to vary across HLA loci, with the most associated TCRs seen for DRB1 alleles and the fewest for HLA-C alleles.

Of note for this clone: Its cognate antigen has yet to be identified. No per-base quality is available; no much larger clone lies one base away.

The cohort was made up of 500 to 850 healthy bone marrow donors. At the time of sampling, all cohort members were nominally healthy, though unrecorded immune exposures were likely present. The donor was CMV seronegative and was included in the group of several hundred seronegative cohort members. Every donor gave a peripheral blood sample, and the peripheral blood mononuclear cells from that sample were used for TCR beta sequencing. Genomic DNA was extracted from the blood cell samples with the Qiagen DNeasy Blood Extraction Kit. CDR1 SGHRS and CDR2 YFSETQ are derived from the germline V gene. Taken from cysteine to phenylalanine, the CDR3 has 16 residues. The entry retains the CDR3 DNA only, 48 bases that are in frame from base 1. The trim is 6 bases for V and 4 bases for J, with a gap of 21 bases between the germline ends. To prepare the library, the immunoSEQ multiplex PCR assay was applied. For the multiplex PCR, a mixture combining 60 forward primers for TCR Vbeta segments and 13 reverse primers for TCR Jbeta segments was used. Amplification of the CDR3 region of rearranged TCR beta genes was performed with a multiplex PCR assay on genomic DNA. The Illumina HiSeq System was used to sequence the amplified TCR beta libraries as 87-base-pair reads. The original pipeline was this. Across the 700 or so repertoires, a later analysis counted about 81 million unique TCR beta chains, around 10 million of which were shared by at least two donors. To remove PCR and sequencing errors, raw reads were error-corrected and collapsed into unique sequences using a nearest-neighbor algorithm that merged closely related sequences. To assign V, D and J gene segments, CDR3 sequences were aligned to IMGT reference sequences. For a sequence to be retained, a match of at least six nucleotides was required to both a V gene segment and a J gene segment. Rearrangements were called productive when the CDR3 lacked stop codons and stayed in frame with V and J; all others were non-productive. Following IMGT convention, CDR3 was defined as the stretch from the second conserved V-encoded cysteine up to the conserved J-encoded phenylalanine. Sequences without an unambiguous match to a single V gene segment were excluded from the earlier analysis of approximately 560 of the donors. An earlier analysis of several hundred of the donors called V segments functional above 56.7% productive rearrangements and segregating when the between-donor standard deviation exceeded 5%. To diagnose cytomegalovirus status from the catalog of TCR beta chain sequences, a statistical classification framework was built. A later analysis assigned V and J genes by comparing TCR nucleotide sequences with IMGT/GENE-DB human TR gene sequences. A later analysis assigned CDR3 sequences and most-parsimonious VDJ recombination scenarios with the TCRdist pipeline. In a later analysis, each TCR beta chain was defined by its CDR3 amino acid sequence together with its V-gene family, and reads without a unique V-gene family were excluded. A later analysis removed several hundred highly shared, low-generation-probability nucleotide sequences to deal with suspected cross-contamination and a sequencing artifact. A later analysis calculated a clonal expansion index for each public chain from normalized within-repertoire ranks of inferred template counts. In a later analysis, generation probabilities were computed using a VDJ recombination model fitted to out-of-frame rearrangements, and the results were checked against IGoR. A later analysis scored TCR-TCR, TCR-HLA and TCR-CMV co-occurrence with hypergeometric tests, applying a repertoire-size bias correction to TCR pairs. A later analysis estimated false discovery rates by permuting HLA or CMV assignments 20 times. A later analysis grouped co-occurring TCRs with DBSCAN, adding TCRdist sequence similarity when clustering within HLA-allele-positive subsets. For co-occurrence clustering, repertoires with fewer than 30,000 or more than 120,000 public chains were excluded, along with five repertoires with anomalous nucleotide sharing. The table comes from immuneACCESS by way of TCRdb, which keeps in-frame sequences with V and J called. Part of the clones is missing from these tables; in studies checked, under half for an unresolved V gene and the rest for unknown reasons. V, J and clone size reflect that table, while D and trimming were determined from the DNA. Recorded for this sample are about 190,000 clones; around 80% of them occurred a single time. Of the sample, around 0.99% falls within the top ten clones.

This chain joins TRBV5-1 to TRBJ2-3; too little of a D gene remains to name it. Material: PBMCs. The TCR was taken from a woman aged 40 to 50 in good health and CMV-seronegative. The encoded CDR3 is CASKLALVNSPDTQYF. Read as DNA, the sequence is TGCGCCAGCAAGCTTGCCCTAGTTAATTCCCCAGATACGCAGTATTTT.